The sequence of this T cell receptor beta chain was determined in a study of Graves' ophthalmopathy and Graves' hyperthyroidism. Study results and limitations: It was with approximately 69% sensitivity and around 72% specificity that the model predicted ophthalmopathy progression.

V was trimmed by 5 bases and J by 5 bases, leaving 12 bases between them. The length of the CDR3 is 13 residues. Per the germline V gene, CDR1 is SGHTA and CDR2 is FQGTGA. Amplification of TCR beta CDR3 regions used RNA transcripts. Second-round multiplex PCR came after first-round RT-PCR with HTBI primers. TCRdb reanalysed the multiplex PCR reads using MiXCR and keeps one entry per CDR3 protein. The sample lists around 1.1 million distinct CDR3 sequences; about two fifths were seen once. For this clonotype: No antigen is known for it. A much larger clone sits a single nucleotide away, making a read error possible.

The sequenced sample consisted of peripheral blood or thyroid tissue (not recorded which). This rearrangement joins TRBV7-3 to TRBJ1-2, with D perhaps TRBD1 (5 bases). The clonotype comes from an adult man with Graves' hyperthyroidism. CDR3 nucleotides: TGTGCCAGCAGCGGGGCAACGAGTTATGGCTACACCTTC. Its protein is CASSGATSYGYTF.